The 24 T cell receptor beta chains listed next were all sequenced from one sample in a study of T cell responses to AZD1222 COVID-19 vaccine. TCRdb's table, derived via immunoSEQ multiplex PCR, lists solely in-frame clones and lacks some. The sample has over 150,000 clones, more than 70% seen once. Sequenced material: peripheral blood, taken on day 0 of AZD1222 vaccination. The receptors come from an adult in good health.

J is TRBJ2-2 and V is TRBV27, with 9 positions matching TRBD1. The germline CDR1 and CDR2 sequences are MNHEY and SMNVEV (reference sequence). This CDR3 comprises 18 residues. Trimming cost V 4 bases and J 3 bases; bases outside gene matches: 12. The CDR3 loop reads CASSSLLDRGVYTGELFF. The CDR3 nucleotides read TGTGCCAGCAGTTCACTCCTAGACAGGGGGGTATACACCGGGGAGCTGTTTTTT.

This sequence joins TRBV19 and TRBJ1-3; no clear D. V lost 6 bases to trimming and J lost 8 bases, with 11 bases between them. Looked up from germline, CDR1 is LNHDA and CDR2 is SQIVND (reference sequence). The CDR3 has 12 amino acids. The CDR3 region is CASSPFRDTIYF. The DNA of the CDR3 is TGTGCCAGTAGCCCTTTTCGGGACACCATATATTTT.

The chain carries TRBV5-4 and TRBJ2-5; TRBD1 matches at 9 bases. The V segment lost 3 bases and the J segment 3 bases; nucleotides outside the gene matches: 0. The CDR3 extends over 13 amino acids. Germline-derived CDR1 and CDR2 are SGHNT and YYREEE (reference sequence). CDR3: CASSWTGEETQYF. The CDR3, as DNA: TGTGCCAGCAGCTGGACAGGGGAAGAGACCCAGTACTTC.

The chain recombines TRBV12-3 or TRBV12-4 with TRBJ1-1, with a possible D match to TRBD1 (5 bases). Trimming took 6 bases from V and 3 from J, leaving 11 bases between them. The CDR3 is 13 residues long. The CDR3 sequence: CASRGAAYTEAFF. In nucleotides, the CDR3 is TGTGCCAGCAGAGGGGCAGCCTACACTGAAGCTTTCTTT.

J is TRBJ1-2 and V is TRBV4-3; D is uncertain. CDR3 length equals 15 residues. The germline V gene has CDR1 LGHNA and CDR2 YSLEER. The V gene lost 0 bases and the J gene lost 2 bases, with 10 bases spanning the gap. DNA for the CDR3: TGCGCCAGCAGCCAAGATCTGGCGGAAAACTATGGCTACACCTTC. This codes for CASSQDLAENYGYTF.

V is TRBV4-3 and J is TRBJ2-1; 10 bases map to TRBD1. Trimming at V came to 1 base and at J to 3 bases, leaving 3 bases not matched to a gene. This CDR3 contains 16 residues. Per germline, CDR1 LGHNA and CDR2 YSLEER. CDR3 sequence (DNA): TGCGCCAGCAGCCAAGTGGGGACAGGGGTCTACAATGAGCAGTTCTTC. The encoded protein is CASSQVGTGVYNEQFF.

This sequence joins TRBV5-6 and TRBJ1-6; D may be TRBD1 (6 bases). Germline values: CDR1 SGHDT, CDR2 YYEEEE. The CDR3 extends over 14 amino acids. The germline V and J ends were trimmed by 4 bases and 10 bases, with 15 bases remaining between them. The CDR3 DNA sequence: TGTGCCAGCAGCAAACAGGGAGTGGAATCACCCCTCCACTTT. Translating it yields CASSKQGVESPLHF. Complete variable domain (other parts from reference TRBV5-6 and TRBJ1-6): DAGVTQSPTHLIKTRGQQVTLRCSPKSGHDTVSWYQQALGQGPQFIFQYYEEEERQRGNFPDRFSGHQFPNYSSELNVNALLLGDSALYLCASSKQGVESPLHFGNGTRLTVT.

The chain couples TRBV4-2 to TRBJ1-2, with a weak D call TRBD1 (5 bases). V gave up 6 bases and J gave up 7 bases, with 15 bases separating them. From germline, CDR1 is LGHNA and CDR2 YNFKEQ. This CDR3 comprises 13 residues. The CDR3 sequence: CASSDRDDGGYTF. The DNA for the CDR3 is TGTGCCAGCAGTGACCGGGACGACGGTGGCTACACCTTC.

This chain uses TRBV28 with TRBJ1-4; D remains unclear. This CDR3 comprises 12 residues. V lost 5 bases, J lost 8 bases, and 9 bases lay in between. CDR1 is MDHEN, CDR2 SYDVKM, per germline. The CDR3 DNA reads TGTGCCAGCAGTCCGTCGAGAGAAAAACTGTTTTTT. The encoded protein is CASSPSREKLFF.

The chain has TRBV7-9 and TRBJ1-1, with D tentatively TRBD1 (6 bases). Germline CDR1 is SEHNR and CDR2 is FQNEAQ (reference sequence). V was trimmed by 5 bases and J by 1 base, leaving 14 bases between them. The CDR3 has 15 residues. The CDR3 nucleotides read TGTGCCAGCAGCCCCTTGGGGGGACAGAACACTGAAGCTTTCTTT. Protein sequence: CASSPLGGQNTEAFF.

Regarding this clone: Additional DNA sequences in this sample encode the identical CDR3. The chain couples TRBV28 to TRBJ1-2; D is perhaps TRBD1 (6 bases). Germline V gene data show CDR1 as MDHEN and CDR2 as SYDVKM. V was pared by 6 bases and J by 4 bases, with 12 bases between. The CDR3 length is 13 residues. CDR3 loop: CASSSTGRYGYTF. The CDR3 nucleotides are TGTGCCAGCAGCTCAACAGGGCGCTATGGCTACACCTTC.

V is TRBV7-2 and J is TRBJ2-1, with unresolved D. The V end lost 1 base, the J end lost 3 bases, and 7 bases lay between the germline ends. CDR3 length: 14 amino acids. Germline-derived CDR1 and CDR2 are SGHTA and FQGNSA. CDR3 sequence (DNA): TGTGCCAGCAGCTTAGTGGGGAACTACAATGAGCAGTTCTTC. This gives the protein CASSLVGNYNEQFF.

The sample holds one count of this clone. The rearrangement uses TRBV28 and TRBJ2-7; D ambiguous. Trimming removed 6 bases from V and 4 bases from J, with 16 bases in between. Looked up from germline, CDR1 is MDHEN and CDR2 is SYDVKM. The CDR3 has 14 amino acids. CDR3 loop: CASRSPDMVYEQYF. CDR3 nucleotides: TGTGCCAGCAGGTCCCCTGATATGGTTTACGAGCAGTACTTC.

The chain recombines TRBV4-3 with TRBJ2-3, with a possible D match to TRBD2 (5 bases). The CDR3 extends over 14 amino acids. Between the trimmed V and J ends, which lost 3 bases and 3 bases, there was a span of 10 bases. The germline gives CDR1 LGHNA, CDR2 YSLEER. The CDR3 DNA reads as TGCGCCAGCAGCCAGGCACCGGGGACAGATACGCAGTATTTT. This codes for CASSQAPGTDTQYF.

The chain employs TRBV28 and TRBJ1-1; the D gene is possibly TRBD1 (5 bases). V was trimmed by 7 bases and J by 0 bases, leaving 12 bases between them. CDR1 is MDHEN, CDR2 SYDVKM, per germline. The CDR3 is 14 amino acids. Written as DNA, the CDR3 is TGTGCCAGCACCTTACAGGTCATGAACACTGAAGCTTTCTTT. It yields the protein CASTLQVMNTEAFF.

The gene calls are TRBV21-1 and TRBJ2-1; whether TRBD2, the table's D call, matches the DNA was not checked. TRBV21-1 is a listed pseudogene. The CDR3 is 14 amino acids. For the CDR3, the DNA is TGTGCCAGCAGCAAAGCGCAGGGAGGGGGTGAGCAGTTCTTC. It yields the protein CASSKAQGGGEQFF.

CDR3 DNA: TGTGCCACCAGTGAAGGGGGGAACTATGGCTACACCTTC. This translates into CATSEGGNYGYTF. V usage is TRBV24-1 and J usage is TRBJ1-2; TRBD1 might be the D (6 bases). Trimming pared 4 bases from V and 2 bases from J, leaving 7 bases between. The germline gives CDR1 KGHDR, CDR2 SFDVKD. The CDR3 contains 13 residues.

The chain employs TRBV5-1 and TRBJ1-1, with no clear D. The CDR3 is 14 residues long. V lost 2 bases and J lost 0, with 8 bases in between. Germline CDR1 SGHRS, CDR2 YFSETQ. CDR3 sequence reads: CASSFDTLNTEAFF. CDR3 nucleotides: TGCGCCAGCAGCTTCGACACGTTGAACACTGAAGCTTTCTTT.

V gene TRBV7-9 combines with J gene TRBJ1-2; D is uncertain. CDR1 is SEHNR and CDR2 is FQNEAQ in the germline V gene (reference sequence). The CDR3 runs 15 residues. V gave up 10 bases and J gave up 3 bases, with 21 bases separating them. CDR3 sequence (DNA): TGTGCCATCGACGTATATGTGGGGTCTTACTATGGCTACACCTTC. Its translation is CAIDVYVGSYYGYTF.

The chain is built from TRBV6-5 and TRBJ2-7; 9 nucleotides line up with TRBD1. V lost 6 bases, J lost 0 bases, and 6 bases stayed unmatched. The CDR3 has 15 amino acids. Germline V gene lookup returns CDR1 MNHEY and CDR2 SVGAGI. The CDR3 loop reads CASSPGQGFSYEQYF. The CDR3 DNA sequence: TGTGCCAGCAGCCCGGGACAGGGATTCTCCTACGAGCAGTACTTC.

The J gene is TRBJ1-1, the V gene TRBV5-1; D not certain. CDR1 is SGHRS, CDR2 YFSETQ, per germline. Trimming pared 0 bases from V and 0 bases from J, leaving 6 bases between. The CDR3 loop spans 14 amino acids. In DNA form, the CDR3 reads TGCGCCAGCAGCTTGGAGGTGTTGAACACTGAAGCTTTCTTT. The encoded protein is CASSLEVLNTEAFF.

This chain connects TRBV29-1 to TRBJ1-2; tentative D call: TRBD1 (5 bases). Germline loops: CDR1 SQVTM, CDR2 ANQGSEA. With 0 bases removed from V and 4 bases from J, the gap between germline ends came to 27 bases. There are 19 residues in the CDR3. CDR3 bases: TGCAGCGTTGAAGATCGAGTCAGCCTAAGGGCGACAGTGATCTATGGCTACACCTTC. Translated, it gives CSVEDRVSLRATVIYGYTF. The variable domain in full, completed from reference TRBV29-1 and TRBJ1-2, reads SAVISQKPSRDICQRGTSLTIQCQVDSQVTMMFWYRQQPGQSLTLIATANQGSEATYESGFVIDKFPISRPNLTFSTLTVSNMSPEDSSIYLCSVEDRVSLRATVIYGYTFGSGTRLTVV.

V gene TRBV6-2 or TRBV6-3 combines with J gene TRBJ1-6; possible D gene TRBD1, 5 bases. This CDR3 region has 15 residues. Trimming took 2 bases from V and 2 from J, leaving 7 bases between them. CDR1 MNHEY and CDR2 SVGEGT come from the germline V gene. The CDR3 spells CASSYGAAYNSPLHF. DNA for the CDR3: TGTGCCAGCAGTTACGGGGCGGCCTATAATTCACCCCTCCACTTT.

The chain uses TRBV18 and TRBJ2-1; D is undetermined. There are 14 residues in the CDR3. Germline V gene data show CDR1 as KGHSH and CDR2 as LQKENI. V lost 0 bases and J lost 5, with 8 bases in between. The CDR3 region is CASSPPAGNNEQFF. CDR3 nucleotide sequence: TGTGCCAGCTCACCACCCGCAGGCAACAATGAGCAGTTCTTC. The variable domain in full, completed from reference TRBV18 and TRBJ2-1, reads NAGVMQNPRHLVRRRGQEARLRCSPMKGHSHVYWYRQLPEEGLKFMVYLQKENIIDESGMPKERFSAEFPKEGPSILRIQQVVRGDSAAYFCASSPPAGNNEQFFGPGTRLTVL.